The 16 T cell receptor beta chains listed next were all sequenced from one sample in a study of cytomegalovirus exposure and HLA in healthy donors. Primers for the PCR totalled 60 Vbeta and 13 Jbeta. Sequencing was performed with immunoSEQ multiplex PCR; in TCRdb, only in-frame clones are kept and a portion is missing. The sample holds 150,000 to 200,000 clones, over 80% seen once. Sample: PBMCs. These receptors all come from a boy aged 2-15 years in good health and CMV-seronegative.

V and J are TRBV4-3 and TRBJ2-1; D might be TRBD2 (5 bases). The germline V gene encodes CDR1 LGHNA and CDR2 YSLEER. This CDR3 region has 14 residues. V gave up 3 bases and J gave up 4 bases, with 10 bases separating them. CDR3 sequence reads: CASSHERKYNEQFF. The CDR3 DNA is TGCGCCAGCAGCCACGAGCGGAAATACAATGAGCAGTTCTTC.

The V and J genes are TRBV6-5 and TRBJ2-5, with 7 bases lining up with TRBD2. The DNA end is a closer match to TRBJ2-7, so the J assignment may be wrong. Looked up from germline, CDR1 is MNHEY and CDR2 is SVGAGI. This CDR3 has 14 residues. CDR3: CASTNSGGYYEQYF. The CDR3 DNA follows: TGTGCCAGCACCAATTCCGGGGGGTACTACGAGCAGTACTTC.

The rearrangement uses TRBV6-5 and TRBJ2-3; 10 bases line up with TRBD2. CDR1 and CDR2 (germline): MNHEY, SVGAGI. CDR3 size: 14 residues. The V segment lost 6 bases and the J segment 3 bases; nucleotides outside the gene matches: 3. CDR3 loop: CASRPGLATDTQYF. DNA of the CDR3: TGTGCCAGCAGACCGGGACTAGCGACAGATACGCAGTATTTT.

V and J are TRBV25-1 and TRBJ2-5, with a possible D match to TRBD2 (6 bases). CDR3 length: 14 residues. Germline CDR1 and CDR2: MGHDK and SYGVNS. Between the trimmed V and J ends, which lost 6 bases and 2 bases, there was a span of 13 bases. CDR3 in amino acids: CASRRGLPQETQYF. CDR3 sequence (DNA): TGTGCCAGCAGACGCGGACTACCACAAGAGACCCAGTACTTC.

The CDR3: CASSLVAGTYEQYF. The CDR3 DNA sequence: TGCGCCAGCAGCTTGGTAGCAGGGACTTACGAGCAGTACTTC. V and J are TRBV5-1 and TRBJ2-7, with a possible D match to TRBD2 (6 bases). Per the germline V gene, CDR1 is SGHRS and CDR2 is YFSETQ. This CDR3 has 14 residues. Trimming shortened V by 0 bases and J by 4 bases, and 11 bases separated the two germline ends.

A single count supports this clone. The V gene is TRBV4-3, the J gene TRBJ1-3; no reliable D call. The germline V gene has CDR1 LGHNA and CDR2 YSLEER. This CDR3 is 15 amino acids long. V was trimmed by 1 base and J by 1 base, leaving 8 bases between them. The CDR3 sequence is CASSQGSGSGNTIYF. The CDR3 coding sequence is TGCGCCAGCAGCCAAGGGTCGGGGTCTGGAAACACCATATATTTT.

The chain combines TRBV7-2 with TRBJ2-2; 10 nucleotides match TRBD2. Germline-derived CDR1 and CDR2 are SGHTA and FQGNSA. J gave up 4 bases and V 7 bases, and 12 bases lay outside the gene matches. The CDR3 is 17 amino acids. CDR3 DNA sequence: TGTGCCAGCACCGATATAGCGGGGGGACTTCGCACCGGGGAGCTGTTTTTT. Its protein product is CASTDIAGGLRTGELFF. Based on the CDR3 plus reference TRBV7-2 and TRBJ2-2, the full variable domain is GAGVSQSPSNKVTEKGKDVELRCDPISGHTALYWYRQSLGQGLEFLIYFQGNSAPDKSGLPSDRFSAERTGGSVSTLTIQRTQQEDSAVYLCASTDIAGGLRTGELFFGEGSRLTVL.

This chain links TRBV27 with TRBJ1-1; D perhaps matches TRBD1 (5 bases). Germline CDR1 is MNHEY and CDR2 is SMNVEV (reference sequence). The CDR3 is 14 amino acids. V was pared by 4 bases and J by 3 bases, with 12 bases between. The CDR3 DNA reads as TGTGCCAGCAGTTGGGGCGGTGGGGACACTGAAGCTTTCTTT. Translating gives CASSWGGGDTEAFF.

V gene TRBV7-6 combines with J gene TRBJ2-2; the match to TRBD2 covers 13 bases. The CDR3 runs to 19 residues. The trim removed 4 bases at V and 1 base at J, leaving 9 bases unmatched. CDR1 is SGHVS and CDR2 is FNYEAQ in the germline V gene. The CDR3, as DNA: TGTGCCAGCAGCTGGGCCCGGACTAGCGGGGGCCAGAACACCGGGGAGCTGTTTTTT. Its translation is CASSWARTSGGQNTGELFF.

The J gene is TRBJ2-1, the V gene TRBV6-1; 12 bases are a match to TRBD2. This CDR3 is 14 amino acids long. CDR1 and CDR2 from the germline V gene are MNHNS and SASEGT. V lost 4 bases to trimming and J lost 13 bases; unmatched junction nucleotides: 8. CDR3 protein: CASSGTSGTIKQFF. CDR3 nucleotide sequence: TGTGCCAGCAGTGGGACTAGCGGGACGATAAAACAGTTCTTC.

The chain uses TRBV19 and TRBJ1-2; D is possibly TRBD1 (6 bases). The CDR3 runs 13 residues. V was pared by 5 bases and J by 4 bases, with 11 bases between. Per the germline V gene, CDR1 is LNHDA and CDR2 is SQIVND (reference sequence). The DNA for the CDR3 is TGTGCCAGTAGTTCTGGACAGCGCTATGGCTACACCTTC. It is translated as CASSSGQRYGYTF.

The rearrangement joins TRBV28 to TRBJ1-1; maybe TRBD1 (5 bases). Germline V lookup: CDR1 MDHEN, CDR2 SYDVKM. The CDR3 runs 15 residues. Between the trimmed V and J ends, which lost 2 bases and 5 bases, there was a span of 15 bases. This chain's CDR3 is CASSLGSGRGTEAFF. In DNA form, the CDR3 reads TGTGCCAGCAGTTTAGGATCAGGGCGGGGGACTGAAGCTTTCTTT.

The chain links TRBV5-6 to TRBJ2-2; 8 bases line up with TRBD1. Germline V gene data show CDR1 as SGHDT and CDR2 as YYEEEE. CDR3 length equals 15 residues. V lost 2 bases, J lost 4 bases, and 4 bases stayed unmatched. CDR3 residues: CASSLIQGGTGELFF. CDR3 sequence (DNA): TGTGCCAGCAGCTTAATACAGGGGGGCACCGGGGAGCTGTTTTTT.

The chain employs TRBV7-9 and TRBJ1-2; 10 nucleotides match TRBD1. The CDR3 is 15 residues long. Germline CDR1 SEHNR, CDR2 FQNEAQ (reference sequence). V trimming: 5 bases; J trimming: 4 bases; junction bases outside the gene matches: 7. CDR3 DNA: TGTGCCAGCAGCCGAGACAGGGGGCAGGTCTATGGCTACACCTTC. It codes for CASSRDRGQVYGYTF.

This clone came up a few times. The rearrangement links TRBV19 to TRBJ2-3, with TRBD2 matching over 16 bases. Per the germline V gene, CDR1 is LNHDA and CDR2 is SQIVND (reference sequence). V gave up 6 bases and J gave up 3 bases; unmatched junction bases: 9. CDR3 length equals 18 residues. The CDR3 spells CASSRGLAGGEGTDTQYF. The CDR3 coding sequence is TGTGCCAGTAGCCGGGGACTAGCGGGAGGGGAGGGTACAGATACGCAGTATTTT.

J is TRBJ1-2 and V is TRBV19; D remains ambiguous. CDR3 length: 11 amino acids. Between the trimmed V and J ends, which lost 7 bases and 3 bases, there was a span of 6 bases. CDR1 and CDR2 (germline): LNHDA, SQIVND (reference sequence). The CDR3 DNA is TGTGCCAGTACCGGGGACTATGGCTACACCTTC. Translating gives CASTGDYGYTF.